This T cell receptor (beta chain) was sequenced for a study of blood T cell repertoires in COVID-19. The overall study: There were acute and convalescent COVID-19 samples, and they came from the United States, Italy and Spain.

The assay was immunoSEQ multiplex PCR, and TCRdb's table has in-frame clones only and misses some. Here the sample spans approximately 160,000 clones, roughly 84% being singletons. From germline, CDR1 is SQVTM and CDR2 ANQGSEA. This CDR3 has 11 amino acids. V lost 8 bases, J lost 4 bases, and 11 bases lay in between. Self-reported history from a screening survey and questionnaire set each donor's cohort. Sequenced material: PBMCs or T cells enriched from blood (not recorded which). The TCR originated in a woman aged 45-65 years who had recovered from COVID-19. The V call is TRBV29-1, the J call TRBJ1-2; D is uncertain. For the CDR3, the DNA is TGCAGCACTGAAAGGAGCTATGGCTACACCTTC. It translates to CSTERSYGYTF. Based on the CDR3 plus reference TRBV29-1 and TRBJ1-2, the full variable domain is SAVISQKPSRDICQRGTSLTIQCQVDSQVTMMFWYRQQPGQSLTLIATANQGSEATYESGFVIDKFPISRPNLTFSTLTVSNMSPEDSSIYLCSTERSYGYTFGSGTRLTVV.